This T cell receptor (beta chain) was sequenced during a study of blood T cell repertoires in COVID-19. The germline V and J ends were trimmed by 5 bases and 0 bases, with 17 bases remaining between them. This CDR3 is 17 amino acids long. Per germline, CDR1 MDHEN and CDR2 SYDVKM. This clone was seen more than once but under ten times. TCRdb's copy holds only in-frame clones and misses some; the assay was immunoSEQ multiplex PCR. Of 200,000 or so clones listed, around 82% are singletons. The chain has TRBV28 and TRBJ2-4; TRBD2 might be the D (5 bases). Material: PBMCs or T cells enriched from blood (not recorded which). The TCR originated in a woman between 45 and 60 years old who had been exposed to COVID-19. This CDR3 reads CASSPTRVGIAKNIQYF. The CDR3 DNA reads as TGTGCCAGCAGTCCGACGAGGGTGGGAATAGCCAAAAACATTCAGTACTTC. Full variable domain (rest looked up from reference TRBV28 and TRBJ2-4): DVKVTQSSRYLVKRTGEKVFLECVQDMDHENMFWYRQDPGLGLRLIYFSYDVKMKEKGDIPEGYSVSREKKERFSLILESASTNQTSMYLCASSPTRVGIAKNIQYFGAGTRLSVL.